What follows are 9 T cell receptor beta chains derived from one specimen sequenced in a study of STAT5B mutations in CD4+ large granular lymphocyte leukemia. Sequenced by immunoSEQ multiplex PCR; TCRdb stores in-frame clones only, minus some. The data contain roughly 30,000 clones, around four fifths of them singletons. Input material: CD4+ T cells from blood buffy coats. Receptors were obtained from a human donor in good health.

The rearrangement uses TRBV5-4 and TRBJ2-5; 8 bases are shared with TRBD1. CDR1 and CDR2 from the germline V gene are SGHNT and YYREEE (reference sequence). This CDR3 contains 15 residues. Germline trimming cut 2 bases from V and 2 bases from J; bases unmatched to any gene: 5. The CDR3 sequence: CASSLLGTGQETQYF. Written as DNA, the CDR3 is TGTGCCAGCAGCTTACTCGGGACAGGTCAAGAGACCCAGTACTTC.

The CDR3 bases are TGTGCCAGCAGCCCGGACAGGTTTTCCTACGAGCAGTACGTC. Translating it yields CASSPDRFSYEQYV. The chain links TRBV5-4 to TRBJ2-7; TRBD1 agrees at 7 bases. Germline loops: CDR1 SGHNT, CDR2 YYREEE (reference sequence). This CDR3 is 14 amino acids long. Losses at the gene ends were 4 bases for V and 1 base for J; bases not matched to a gene: 5.

V is TRBV12-5 and J is TRBJ2-5; D is ambiguous. The germline V gene encodes CDR1 LGHNT and CDR2 FRNRAP. The CDR3 loop spans 12 amino acids. V was pared by 6 bases and J by 1 base, with 6 bases between. This chain's CDR3 is CASGPFQETQYF. Here the CDR3 DNA reads TGTGCTAGTGGCCCGTTCCAAGAGACCCAGTACTTC.

The rearrangement joins TRBV4-2 to TRBJ2-1; possible D gene TRBD2, 6 bases. Germline CDR1 reads LGHNA; CDR2 reads YNFKEQ. The CDR3 runs 16 residues. V was shortened by 0 bases and J by 0 bases, with 9 bases between the two germline ends. CDR3 protein: CASSQDLGGSYNEQFF. The CDR3 coding sequence is TGTGCCAGCAGCCAAGATCTGGGGGGCTCCTACAATGAGCAGTTCTTC.

The gene calls are TRBV4-2 and TRBJ2-2; 9 nucleotides match TRBD2. V lost 0 bases to trimming and J lost 0 bases; unmatched junction nucleotides: 8. In germline, CDR1 is LGHNA, CDR2 YNFKEQ. This CDR3 contains 19 residues. DNA of the CDR3: TGTGCCAGCAGCCAAGAAGACCCCCGGACTAGCGCGAACACCGGGGAGCTGTTTTTT. The encoded protein is CASSQEDPRTSANTGELFF.

V and J are TRBV11-2 and TRBJ1-1; the match to TRBD1 covers 8 bases. Germline V gene lookup returns CDR1 SGHAT and CDR2 FQNNGV. J gave up 3 bases and V 1 base, and 1 base lay outside the gene matches. The CDR3 is made up of 14 amino acids. The CDR3 sequence: CASSLGDRYTEAFF. As DNA, the CDR3 is TGTGCCAGCAGCTTAGGGGACAGGTACACTGAAGCTTTCTTT.

J is TRBJ1-2 and V is TRBV18, with 10 bases matching TRBD1. The CDR3 sequence is 15 residues long. V shed 3 bases, J shed 0 bases, and the junction held 1 base outside the gene matches. Germline CDR1 KGHSH, CDR2 LQKENI. CDR3 nucleotide sequence: TGTGCCAGCTCACCGGGGACAGGGGCTAACTATGGCTACACCTTC. It specifies CASSPGTGANYGYTF.

CDR3 residues: CASKDRQGVRNSPLHF. CDR3 bases: TGTGCCAGCAAAGACCGGCAGGGTGTTCGCAATTCACCCCTCCACTTT. V and J are TRBV27 and TRBJ1-6, with D tentatively TRBD1 (5 bases). The germline CDR1 and CDR2 sequences are MNHEY and SMNVEV (reference sequence). The CDR3 sequence is 16 residues long. Trimming left V 7 bases short and J 7 bases short, with 20 bases between.

The rearrangement links TRBV5-1 to TRBJ1-5; TRBD1 agrees at 9 bases. V lost 4 bases and J lost 5; bases outside the gene matches: 7. The CDR3 length is 15 residues. The germline gives CDR1 SGHRS, CDR2 YFSETQ. CDR3 loop: CASSRDREGDQPQHF. CDR3 nucleotide sequence: TGCGCCAGCAGCAGGGACAGGGAGGGGGATCAGCCCCAGCATTTT. Based on the CDR3 plus reference TRBV5-1 and TRBJ1-5, the full variable domain is KAGVTQTPRYLIKTRGQQVTLSCSPISGHRSVSWYQQTPGQGLQFLFEYFSETQRNKGNFPGRFSGRQFSNSRSEMNVSTLELGDSALYLCASSRDREGDQPQHFGDGTRLSIL.